Presented here are 18 T cell receptor beta chains from one specimen sequenced in a study of blood T cell repertoires in COVID-19. Profiled with immunoSEQ multiplex PCR; TCRdb holds only in-frame clones, not every one. The sample lists about 310,000 clones, around 89% seen once, with around 9.5% in the top ten. The specimen sequenced was PBMCs or T cells enriched from blood (not recorded which). Receptor source: a woman aged 40 to 50 who had recovered from COVID-19.

DNA for the CDR3: TGTGCCAGCAGCTTAATAAGGCGTACTATGAACACTGAAGCTTTCTTT. Amino acid sequence: CASSLIRRTMNTEAFF. The rearrangement links TRBV7-3 to TRBJ1-1; D gene ambiguous. Deletions cut 1 base from V and 0 bases from J, with 12 bases between. Per germline, CDR1 SGHTA and CDR2 FQGTGA. This CDR3 region has 16 residues.

This clone was observed a single time. The gene calls are TRBV29-1 and TRBJ2-3; TRBD1 matches 9 bases. V shed 6 bases and J 0 bases; nucleotides not matched to a gene: 4. This CDR3 has 14 residues. The germline V gene has CDR1 SQVTM and CDR2 ANQGSEA. The CDR3 region is CSVHRGPSTDTQYF. Here the CDR3 DNA reads TGCAGCGTCCACAGGGGGCCTAGCACAGATACGCAGTATTTT.

The J gene is TRBJ1-6, the V gene TRBV27; 9 bases align to TRBD1. Germline assignment: CDR1 MNHEY and CDR2 SMNVEV (reference sequence). V gave up 5 bases and J gave up 10 bases; unmatched junction bases: 12. This CDR3 has 16 residues. The CDR3 reads CASSLRTGEAGSPLHF. Here the CDR3 DNA reads TGTGCCAGCAGTCTTAGGACAGGGGAGGCGGGATCACCCCTCCACTTT.

This chain uses TRBV7-9 with TRBJ1-2; weak D call: TRBD1 (6 bases). Per germline, CDR1 SEHNR and CDR2 FQNEAQ (reference sequence). The CDR3 contains 15 residues. V was shortened by 1 base and J by 5 bases, with 14 bases between the two germline ends. CDR3 bases: TGTGCCAGCAGCTTAGTTGGAAAGGGGGGGTATGGCTACACCTTC. This translates into CASSLVGKGGYGYTF.

V is TRBV6-2 or TRBV6-3 and J is TRBJ2-3, with TRBD2 matching 10 bases. CDR3 length equals 18 residues. Germline assignment: CDR1 MNHEY and CDR2 SVGEGT. The junction had 11 bases not matched to a gene; V was cut back by 2 bases and J by 3 bases. CDR3 nucleotide sequence: TGTGCCAGCAGTTACAGCGGGGGGGCCGTTTTTCGAACAGATACGCAGTATTTT. This sequence encodes CASSYSGGAVFRTDTQYF.

The CDR3 coding sequence is TGTGCCAGAAGCCCCGACAGGGGTACGTCTGGAAACACCATATATTTT. Translation gives CARSPDRGTSGNTIYF. This chain joins TRBV5-3 and TRBJ1-3; 8 nucleotides line up with TRBD1. TRBV5-3 is given ORF status, its function remaining uncertain. The CDR3 is 16 amino acids. The V and J ends lost 4 bases and 1 base, in that order; junction bases with no gene match: 7.

The CDR3 DNA sequence: TGTGCCAGCAGTTATCGGACAGGGGGATCCTACGAGCAGTACTTC. It yields the protein CASSYRTGGSYEQYF. The chain links TRBV6-5 to TRBJ2-7; 10 bases map to TRBD1. Trimming took 3 bases from V and 1 from J; bases not matched to a gene: 3. The CDR3 totals 15 residues. Germline values: CDR1 MNHEY, CDR2 SVGAGI.

V and J are TRBV6-5 and TRBJ2-7; D is uncertain. Trimming cost V 0 bases and J 3 bases, with 9 bases left between them. Germline V gene lookup returns CDR1 MNHEY and CDR2 SVGAGI. CDR3 length: 14 amino acids. CDR3 in amino acids: CASSYSGTYYEQYF. The CDR3 nucleotides are TGTGCCAGCAGTTACTCGGGCACTTACTACGAGCAGTACTTC.

The chain is built from TRBV6-5 and TRBJ2-1; no reliable D call. This CDR3 spans 16 amino acids. Germline V CDR1 and CDR2: MNHEY, SVGAGI. V lost 2 bases and J lost 6, with 17 bases in between. The CDR3 is CASSYARPQVANEQFF. The CDR3 coding sequence is TGTGCCAGCAGTTACGCTCGGCCCCAGGTGGCCAATGAGCAGTTCTTC.

CDR3 bases: TGTGCCAGCAGCAGACAGGGCCAGGACGAGCAGTACTTC. Translated, it gives CASSRQGQDEQYF. This chain uses TRBV28 with TRBJ2-7, with 7 bases matching TRBD1. Trimming cost V 6 bases and J 5 bases; bases outside gene matches: 7. CDR3 size: 13 residues. CDR1 is MDHEN, CDR2 SYDVKM, per germline.

The chain combines TRBV28 with TRBJ2-7, with 10 bases identical to TRBD2. Trimming cost V 2 bases and J 7 bases; bases outside gene matches: 5. Germline V gene data show CDR1 as MDHEN and CDR2 as SYDVKM. CDR3 length equals 14 residues. The CDR3 DNA reads as TGTGCCAGCAGTTTAAGCGGGGGGGCAGAGGAGCAGTACTTC. This sequence encodes CASSLSGGAEEQYF.

The CDR3 coding sequence is TGTGCCAGCAGTGCGGGTGGGTTAGCTTTCTTT. This gives the protein CASSAGGLAFF. The chain is built from TRBV28 and TRBJ1-1; D remains ambiguous. The CDR3 has 11 amino acids. V was cut by 5 bases and J by 10 bases, with 11 bases left in between. Germline CDR1 and CDR2: MDHEN and SYDVKM.

The chain has TRBV3-1 (or the pseudogene TRBV3-2) and TRBJ1-6; the D gene is possibly TRBD1 (5 bases). The V and J ends lost 2 bases and 9 bases respectively, with 11 bases between them. CDR3 length: 14 residues. Germline V gene sequence: CDR1 LGHDT, CDR2 YNNKEL (reference sequence). The CDR3 DNA reads as TGTGCCAGCAGCCAACAGGGTGGTATTTCACCCCTCCACTTT. It yields the protein CASSQQGGISPLHF.

V is TRBV19 and J is TRBJ1-6, with D possibly TRBD1 on 6 matching bases. V dropped 4 bases and J dropped 4 bases, with 11 bases sitting between them. Germline V gene data show CDR1 as LNHDA and CDR2 as SQIVND (reference sequence). This CDR3 spans 15 amino acids. The chain's CDR3 is CASSTTGNYNSPLHF. The CDR3, as DNA: TGTGCCAGTAGTACTACAGGGAATTATAATTCACCCCTCCACTTT.

This rearrangement joins TRBV30 to TRBJ1-3; D uncertain. Germline-derived CDR1 and CDR2 are GTSNPN and SVGIG (reference sequence). The CDR3 has 12 amino acids. With 7 bases removed from V and 0 bases from J, the gap between germline ends came to 7 bases. CDR3: CASRISGNTIYF. Written as DNA, the CDR3 is TGTGCCTCGCGTATCTCTGGAAACACCATATATTTT. Variable domain in full (rest from reference TRBV30 and TRBJ1-3): SQTIHQWPATLVQPVGSPLSLECTVEGTSNPNLYWYRQAAGRGLQLLFYSVGIGQISSEVPQNLSASRPQDRQFILSSKKLLLSDSGFYLCASRISGNTIYFGEGSWLTVV.

V is TRBV2 and J is TRBJ2-7; 8 bases are a match to TRBD1. The CDR3 sequence is 14 residues long. Germline V lookup: CDR1 SNHLY, CDR2 FYNNEI. Trimming at V came to 1 base and at J to 7 bases, leaving 6 bases not matched to a gene. The CDR3 spells CASSEGQGAGEQYF. CDR3 DNA: TGTGCCAGCAGTGAAGGCCAGGGGGCTGGGGAGCAGTACTTC.

The chain recombines TRBV27 with TRBJ2-3, with TRBD2 matching over 8 bases. Germline CDR1 is MNHEY and CDR2 is SMNVEV (reference sequence). The CDR3 contains 15 residues. V shed 3 bases and J 2 bases; nucleotides not matched to a gene: 4. As DNA, the CDR3 is TGTGCCAGCAGTTTCCAGCGGGGGTCCACAGATACGCAGTATTTT. Protein: CASSFQRGSTDTQYF.

The chain is built from TRBV4-2 and TRBJ2-1, with 7 bases that match TRBD2. Germline V gives CDR1 LGHNA, CDR2 YNFKEQ. The CDR3 has 15 residues. The V segment lost 11 bases and the J segment 7 bases; nucleotides outside the gene matches: 17. CDR3 protein: CASTGGAGIENEQFF. The CDR3 region has the DNA TGTGCCTCCACGGGGGGAGCGGGGATTGAGAATGAGCAGTTCTTC.